This paragraph covers one T cell receptor (beta chain) sequence. Antigen: not known. Germline CDR1 is SQVTM and CDR2 is ANQGSEA. With 3 bases clipped from V and 2 bases from J, the junction kept 9 bases outside the gene matches. The CDR3 loop spans 15 amino acids. The entry originates in a study of siplizumab effects on memory and regulatory T cells. Points from the study as a whole: There was no confirmation of the suppressive function of proliferating Tregs from siplizumab cultures. Mappable alloreactive CD4+ clones were on average around 66% Treg-derived with siplizumab, approximately 26% in controls.

Per-sample assaying covered about 10^5 TCR templates. The assay was immunoSEQ multiplex PCR, and TCRdb's table has in-frame clones only and misses some. The sample holds tens of thousands of clones; 96% are singletons and the top ten take 0.095%. The source of this sequence is a human donor in good health. Material: naive CD8+ T cells sorted from blood. V gene TRBV29-1 combines with J gene TRBJ1-2, with 7 nucleotides matching TRBD1. This CDR3 is CSVEGLTGQNYGYTF. CDR3 sequence (DNA): TGCAGCGTTGAGGGCTTGACAGGGCAAAACTATGGCTACACCTTC.